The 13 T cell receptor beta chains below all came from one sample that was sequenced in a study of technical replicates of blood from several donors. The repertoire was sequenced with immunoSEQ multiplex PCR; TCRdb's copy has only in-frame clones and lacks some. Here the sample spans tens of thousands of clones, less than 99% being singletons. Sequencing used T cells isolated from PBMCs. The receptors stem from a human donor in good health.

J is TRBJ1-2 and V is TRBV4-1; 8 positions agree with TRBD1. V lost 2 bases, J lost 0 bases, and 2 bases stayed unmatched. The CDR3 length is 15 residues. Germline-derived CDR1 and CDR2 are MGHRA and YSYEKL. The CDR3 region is CASSQTQGANYGYTF. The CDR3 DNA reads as TGCGCCAGCAGCCAAACACAGGGGGCTAACTATGGCTACACCTTC.

The CDR3 loop reads CASSLAGAHGELFF. Here the CDR3 DNA reads TGTGCCAGCAGCTTAGCAGGGGCGCACGGGGAGCTGTTTTTT. The chain has TRBV7-9 and TRBJ2-2, with D tentatively TRBD1 (5 bases). V was pared by 0 bases and J by 7 bases, with 9 bases between. From germline, CDR1 is SEHNR and CDR2 FQNEAQ (reference sequence). CDR3 length: 14 amino acids.

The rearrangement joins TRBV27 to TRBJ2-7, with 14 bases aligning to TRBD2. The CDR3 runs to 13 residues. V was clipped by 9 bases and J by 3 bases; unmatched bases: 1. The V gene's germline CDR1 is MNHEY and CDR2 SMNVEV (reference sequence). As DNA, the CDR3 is TGTGCCAGTGGACTAGCGGGAGGCTACGAGCAGTACTTC. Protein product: CASGLAGGYEQYF.

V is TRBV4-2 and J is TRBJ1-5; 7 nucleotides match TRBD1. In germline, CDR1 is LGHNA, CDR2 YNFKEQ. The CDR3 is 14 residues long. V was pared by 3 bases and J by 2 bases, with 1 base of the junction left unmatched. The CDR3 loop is CASSHDRGNQPQHF. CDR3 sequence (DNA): TGTGCCAGCAGCCATGACAGGGGCAATCAGCCCCAGCATTTT.

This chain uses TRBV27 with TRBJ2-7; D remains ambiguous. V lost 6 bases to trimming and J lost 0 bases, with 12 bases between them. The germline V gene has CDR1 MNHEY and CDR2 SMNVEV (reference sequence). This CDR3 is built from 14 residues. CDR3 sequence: CASRYKTLSYEQYF. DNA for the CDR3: TGTGCCAGCAGATACAAGACTCTCTCCTACGAGCAGTACTTC.

CDR3 DNA: TGTGCCAGCAGCTTCCAGGGCACAGATACGCAGTATTTT. Translation gives CASSFQGTDTQYF. This chain uses TRBV5-6 with TRBJ2-3; D not certain. With 2 bases removed from V and 1 base from J, the gap between germline ends came to 5 bases. The germline CDR1 and CDR2 sequences are SGHDT and YYEEEE. This CDR3 region has 13 residues. The full variable domain, with the rest looked up from reference TRBV5-6 and TRBJ2-3, is DAGVTQSPTHLIKTRGQQVTLRCSPKSGHDTVSWYQQALGQGPQFIFQYYEEEERQRGNFPDRFSGHQFPNYSSELNVNALLLGDSALYLCASSFQGTDTQYFGPGTRLTVL.

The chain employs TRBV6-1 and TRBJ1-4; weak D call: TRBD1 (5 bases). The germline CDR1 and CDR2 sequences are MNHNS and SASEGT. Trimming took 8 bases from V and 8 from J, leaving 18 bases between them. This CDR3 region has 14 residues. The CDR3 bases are TGTGCCAGCGGCGGGGGTTTTGGTGGCGAAAAACTGTTTTTT. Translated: CASGGGFGGEKLFF.

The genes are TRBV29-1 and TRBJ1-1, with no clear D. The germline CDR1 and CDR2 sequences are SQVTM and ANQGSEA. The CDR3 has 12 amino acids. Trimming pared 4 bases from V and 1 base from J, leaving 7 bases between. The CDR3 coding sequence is TGCAGCGTTGGGGCGGGGAACACTGAAGCTTTCTTT. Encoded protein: CSVGAGNTEAFF.

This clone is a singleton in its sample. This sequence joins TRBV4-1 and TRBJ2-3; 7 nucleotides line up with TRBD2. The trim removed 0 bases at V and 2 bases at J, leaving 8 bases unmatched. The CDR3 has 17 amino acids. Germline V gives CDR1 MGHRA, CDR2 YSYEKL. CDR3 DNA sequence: TGCGCCAGCAGCCAAGATCCGGGGGGACGTGTCACAGATACGCAGTATTTT. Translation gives CASSQDPGGRVTDTQYF.

The CDR3 region is CASSQDSYGNTIYF. Written as DNA, the CDR3 is TGTGCCAGCAGCCAAGACAGTTATGGAAACACCATATATTTT. This sequence joins TRBV6-6 and TRBJ1-3; D may be TRBD1 (5 bases). The CDR3 has 14 amino acids. Germline values: CDR1 MNHNY, CDR2 SVGAGI (reference sequence). V was cut by 6 bases and J by 3 bases, with 12 bases left in between.

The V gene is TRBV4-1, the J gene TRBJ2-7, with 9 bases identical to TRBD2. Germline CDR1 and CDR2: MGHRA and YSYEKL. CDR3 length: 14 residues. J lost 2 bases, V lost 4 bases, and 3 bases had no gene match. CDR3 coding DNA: TGCGCCAGCAGCCTCCTAGCGGGACCCTACGAGCAGTACTTC. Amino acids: CASSLLAGPYEQYF.

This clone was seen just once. Written as DNA, the CDR3 is TGTGCCAGCTCACCTGGGCCTATCGGCGATGAGCAGTTCTTC. Its protein is CASSPGPIGDEQFF. V and J are TRBV18 and TRBJ2-1; D is ambiguous. This CDR3 comprises 14 residues. Germline CDR1 reads KGHSH; CDR2 reads LQKENI. V was trimmed by 3 bases and J by 8 bases, leaving 14 bases between them.

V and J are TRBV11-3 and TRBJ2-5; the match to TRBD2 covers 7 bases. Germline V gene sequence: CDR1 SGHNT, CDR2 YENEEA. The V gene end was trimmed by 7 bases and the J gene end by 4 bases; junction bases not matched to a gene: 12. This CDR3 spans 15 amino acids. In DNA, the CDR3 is TGTGCCAGCACCAAGGATCCGGGGGGAGGAGAGACCCAGTACTTC. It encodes CASTKDPGGGETQYF. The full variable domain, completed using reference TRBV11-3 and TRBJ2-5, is EAGVVQSPRYKIIEKKQPVAFWCNPISGHNTLYWYLQNLGQGPELLIRYENEEAVDDSQLPKDRFSAERLKGVDSTLKIQPAELGDSAVYLCASTKDPGGGETQYFGPGTRLLVL.